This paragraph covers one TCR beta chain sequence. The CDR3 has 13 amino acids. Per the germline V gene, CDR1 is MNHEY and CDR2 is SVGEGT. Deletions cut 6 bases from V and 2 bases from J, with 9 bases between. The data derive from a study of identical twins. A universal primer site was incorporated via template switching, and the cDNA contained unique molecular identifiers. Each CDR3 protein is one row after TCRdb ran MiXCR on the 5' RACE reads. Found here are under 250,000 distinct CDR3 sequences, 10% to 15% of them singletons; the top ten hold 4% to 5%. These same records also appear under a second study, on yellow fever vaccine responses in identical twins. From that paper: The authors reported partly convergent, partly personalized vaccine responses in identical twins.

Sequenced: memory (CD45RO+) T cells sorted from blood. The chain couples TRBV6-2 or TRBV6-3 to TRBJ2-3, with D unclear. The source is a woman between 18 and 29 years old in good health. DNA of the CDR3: TGTGCCAGCAGGCCGACTCACACAGATACGCAGTATTTT. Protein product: CASRPTHTDTQYF.